The entry that follows covers one T cell receptor (beta chain) sequence. This CDR3 contains 15 residues. Trimming took 4 bases from V and 5 from J; bases not matched to a gene: 10. The germline V gene encodes CDR1 SEHNR and CDR2 FQNEAQ (reference sequence). The data were obtained in a study of blood T cell repertoires in COVID-19. Per the study methods: Estimation of nucleated cell counts was performed using reference gene primer amplification. Measured with immunoSEQ multiplex PCR; TCRdb has only the in-frame clones, and not every one. D and trimming were read from the DNA, whereas the V and J calls and clone size are those reported in that table. The sample shows about 190,000 clones, 84% of them seen only once.

The receptor's source is a human donor in a cohort sampled during active COVID-19. V gene TRBV7-9 combines with J gene TRBJ2-7; 8 bases match TRBD1. The specimen sequenced was peripheral blood. This CDR3 is CASSWGTGYSHEQYF. CDR3 sequence (DNA): TGTGCCAGCAGCTGGGGGACAGGTTATTCCCACGAGCAGTACTTC.